The following is a T cell receptor beta chain sequence with its context. In the authors' methods: The authors estimated nucleated cell counts from reference gene primer amplification. Data came from immunoSEQ multiplex PCR; TCRdb stores just in-frame clones and leaves some out. Clone size and the V and J calls come from that table; the DNA yielded D and trimming. The top ten clones hold 5.2% of a sample with 45,000 to 55,000 clones, around 88% of them seen once. This record belongs to a study of blood T cell repertoires in COVID-19. At the level of the study: COVID-19 samples from acute and convalescent phases originated in the United States, Italy and Spain.

Germline CDR1 SNHLY, CDR2 FYNNEI. The CDR3 is 19 amino acids. Trimming at V came to 4 bases and at J to 2 bases, leaving 19 bases not matched to a gene. The chain joins TRBV2 to TRBJ2-7; the match to TRBD1 covers 8 bases. Sequencing was done on a sample of peripheral blood. The sequence was collected from a human donor in a cohort sampled during active COVID-19. Here the CDR3 DNA reads TGTGCCAGCAGTGTATCCGGGACAGGTATGACGGGTTTCCCCTACGAGCAGTACTTC. Its translation: CASSVSGTGMTGFPYEQYF.